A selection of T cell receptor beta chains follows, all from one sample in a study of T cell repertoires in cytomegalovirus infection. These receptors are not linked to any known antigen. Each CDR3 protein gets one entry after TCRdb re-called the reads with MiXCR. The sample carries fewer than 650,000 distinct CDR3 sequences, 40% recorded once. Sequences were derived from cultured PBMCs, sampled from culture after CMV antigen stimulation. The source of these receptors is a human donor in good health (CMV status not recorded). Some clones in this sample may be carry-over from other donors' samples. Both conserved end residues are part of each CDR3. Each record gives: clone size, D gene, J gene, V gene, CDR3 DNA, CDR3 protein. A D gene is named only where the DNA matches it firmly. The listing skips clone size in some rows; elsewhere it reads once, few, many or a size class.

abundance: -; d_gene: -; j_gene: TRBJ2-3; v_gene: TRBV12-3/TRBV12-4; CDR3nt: TGTGCCAGCAGTTTCAACAGGGGCACAGATACGCAGTATTTT; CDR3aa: CASSFNRGTDTQYF
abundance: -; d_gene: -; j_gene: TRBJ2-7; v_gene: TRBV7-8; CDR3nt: TGTGCCAGCAGCTTAGAATTGAGAGCTCTCGTGTTC; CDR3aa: CASSLELRALVF
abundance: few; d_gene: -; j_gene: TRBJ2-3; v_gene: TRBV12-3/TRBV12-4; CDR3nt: TGTGCCAGCAGTTTCGCCCCCGGTCGCGACACAGATACGCAGTATTTT; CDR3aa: CASSFAPGRDTDTQYF
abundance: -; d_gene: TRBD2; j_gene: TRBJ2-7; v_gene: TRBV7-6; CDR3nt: TGTGCCAGCAGCTTAAGGGGTCGGCGGGAGGGGACCTACGAGCAGTACTTC; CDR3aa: CASSLRGRREGTYEQYF
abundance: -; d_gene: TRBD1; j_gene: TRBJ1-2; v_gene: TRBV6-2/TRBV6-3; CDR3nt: TGTGCCAGCAGCCAGAGACCGGGACAGCTAAGCCATGGCTACACCTTC; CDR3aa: CASSQRPGQLSHGYTF
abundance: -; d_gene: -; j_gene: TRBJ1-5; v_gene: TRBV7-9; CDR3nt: TGTGCCAGCCGACCGGACGGAAGCAATCAGCCCCAGCATTTT; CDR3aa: CASRPDGSNQPQHF
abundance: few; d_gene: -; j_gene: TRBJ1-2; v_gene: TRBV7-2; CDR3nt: TGTGCCAGCAGCTTACTGGCTACAGGGTTCTATGGCTACACCTTC; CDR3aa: CASSLLATGFYGYTF
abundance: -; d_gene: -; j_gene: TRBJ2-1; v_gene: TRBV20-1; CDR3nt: TGCAGTGCTAGGGGTGAATACGAGCAGTTCTTC; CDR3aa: CSARGEYEQFF
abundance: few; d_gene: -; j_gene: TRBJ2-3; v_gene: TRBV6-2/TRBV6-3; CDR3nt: TGTGCCAGCGCAACAGAAACAGATACGCAGTATTTT; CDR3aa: CASATETDTQYF
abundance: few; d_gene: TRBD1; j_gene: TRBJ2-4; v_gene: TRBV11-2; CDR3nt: TGTGCCAGCAGCGGGACAGGGGTGGGCATTCAGTACTTC; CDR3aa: CASSGTGVGIQYF
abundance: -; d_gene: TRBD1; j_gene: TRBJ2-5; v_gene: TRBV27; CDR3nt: TGTGCCAGCAGTCTGCTACCGGGACAGGGGTTGGAGACCCAGTACTTC; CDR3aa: CASSLLPGQGLETQYF
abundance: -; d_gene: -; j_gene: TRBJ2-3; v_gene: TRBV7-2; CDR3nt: TGTGCCAGCAGCAATACAGGGGCCCGGGGGGATACGCAGTATTTT; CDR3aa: CASSNTGARGDTQYF
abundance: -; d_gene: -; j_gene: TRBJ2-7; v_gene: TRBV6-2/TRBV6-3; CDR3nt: TGTGCCAGCAGTTACTTGGCCTACGAGCAGTACTTC; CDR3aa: CASSYLAYEQYF
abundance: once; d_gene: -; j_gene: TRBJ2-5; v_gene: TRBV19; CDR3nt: TGTGCCAGTAGTATAGTGTCACGAGAGACCCAGTACTTC; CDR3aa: CASSIVSRETQYF
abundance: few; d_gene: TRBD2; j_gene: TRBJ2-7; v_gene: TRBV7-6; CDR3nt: TGTGCCAGCAGCTCCATCACTAGCGGGGGCCAGTACGAGCAGTACTTC; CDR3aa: CASSSITSGGQYEQYF
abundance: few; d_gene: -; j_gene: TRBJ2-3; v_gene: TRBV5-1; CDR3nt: TGCGCCAGCAGCTTTAGCGGGACAGCAGATACGCAGTATTTT; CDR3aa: CASSFSGTADTQYF
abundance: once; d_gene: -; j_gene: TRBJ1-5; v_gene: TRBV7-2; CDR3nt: TGTGCCAGCAGCCCGTCGCCTGGCCAGCCCCGGCATTTT; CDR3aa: CASSPSPGQPRHF
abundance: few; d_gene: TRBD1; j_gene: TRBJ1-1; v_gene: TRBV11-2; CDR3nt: TGTGCCAGCAGCACCGGACAGGGCGGTGTCACTGAAGCTTTCTTT; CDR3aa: CASSTGQGGVTEAFF
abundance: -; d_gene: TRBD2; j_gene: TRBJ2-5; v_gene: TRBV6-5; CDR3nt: TGTGCCAGCAGTACCATAGCGGGAGGGGGAGAGACCCAGTACTTC; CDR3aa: CASSTIAGGGETQYF
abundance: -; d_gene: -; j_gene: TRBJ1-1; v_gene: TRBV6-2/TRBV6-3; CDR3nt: TGTGCCAGCACCTATTGGCGACAGAACACTGAAGCTTTCTTT; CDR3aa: CASTYWRQNTEAFF
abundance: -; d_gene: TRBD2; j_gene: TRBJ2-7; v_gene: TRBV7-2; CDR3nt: TGTGCCAGCAGCCCCATGGAGGGACTAGCGGCCCGGGCCACCTACGAGCAGTACTTC; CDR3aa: CASSPMEGLAARATYEQYF
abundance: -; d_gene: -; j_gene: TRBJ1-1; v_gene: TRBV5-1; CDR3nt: TGCGCCAGCACCCAGGAAGGGACAGAAGCTTTCTTT; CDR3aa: CASTQEGTEAFF
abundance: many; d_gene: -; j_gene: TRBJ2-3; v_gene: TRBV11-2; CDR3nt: TGTGCCAGCAGCTTAGGGGCATCGGGCAGCACAGATACGCAGTATTTT; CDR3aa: CASSLGASGSTDTQYF
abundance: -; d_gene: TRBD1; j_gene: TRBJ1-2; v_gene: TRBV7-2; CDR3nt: TGTGCCAGCAGCCACGACAGGGTGAAGGGCTACACCTTC; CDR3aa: CASSHDRVKGYTF
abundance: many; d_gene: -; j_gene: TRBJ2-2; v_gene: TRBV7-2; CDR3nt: TGTGCCAGCAGCTTAGTACCGGGAGCGCTCACCGGGGAGCTGTTTTTT; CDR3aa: CASSLVPGALTGELFF
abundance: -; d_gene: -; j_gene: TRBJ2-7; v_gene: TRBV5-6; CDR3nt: TGTGCCAGCAGCATGGGACCAACCTACGAGCAGTACTTC; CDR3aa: CASSMGPTYEQYF
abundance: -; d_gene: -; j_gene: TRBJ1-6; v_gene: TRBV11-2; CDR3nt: TGTGCCAGCAGCCCTCTAAGAGACTTTAATTCACCCCTCCACTTT; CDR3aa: CASSPLRDFNSPLHF
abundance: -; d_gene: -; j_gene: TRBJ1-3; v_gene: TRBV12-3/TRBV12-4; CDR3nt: TGTGCCAGCAGTCTCCCGGGACATGAAAACACCATATATTTT; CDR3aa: CASSLPGHENTIYF
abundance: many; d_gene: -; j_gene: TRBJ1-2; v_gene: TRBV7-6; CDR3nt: TGTGCCAGCAGCTTAGTCCCAGCCTATGGCTACACCTTC; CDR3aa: CASSLVPAYGYTF
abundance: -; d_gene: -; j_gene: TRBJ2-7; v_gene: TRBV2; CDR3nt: TGTGCCAGCGGAAGTAGTAATCGGGGCTACGAGCAGTACTTC; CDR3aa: CASGSSNRGYEQYF
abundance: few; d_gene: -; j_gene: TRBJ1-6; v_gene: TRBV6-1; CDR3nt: TGTGCCAGTGCCCTCAGGGGCGGTAATTCACCCCTCCACTTT; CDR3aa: CASALRGGNSPLHF
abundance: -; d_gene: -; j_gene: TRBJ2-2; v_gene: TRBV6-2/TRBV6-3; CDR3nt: TGTGCCAGCAGTTACCCCACGGGGTTTTTCACCGGGGAGCTGTTTTTT; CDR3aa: CASSYPTGFFTGELFF
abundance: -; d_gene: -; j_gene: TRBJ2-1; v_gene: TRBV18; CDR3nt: TGTGCCAGCTCACTAGTAATGTTCGGCAATGAGCAGTTCTTC; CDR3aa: CASSLVMFGNEQFF
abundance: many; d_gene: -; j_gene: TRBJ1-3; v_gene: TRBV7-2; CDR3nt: TGTGCCAGCAGTCCAAGGACGTACGATGGAAACACCATATATTTT; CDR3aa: CASSPRTYDGNTIYF
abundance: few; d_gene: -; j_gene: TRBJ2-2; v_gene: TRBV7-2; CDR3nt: TGTGCCATCTTTGTCCTGAACACCGGGGAGCTGTTTTTT; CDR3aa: CAIFVLNTGELFF
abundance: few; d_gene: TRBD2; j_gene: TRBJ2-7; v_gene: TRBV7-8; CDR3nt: TGTGCCAGCAGCGGTCCACCGGGACTAGCGGGCTACGAGCAGTACTTC; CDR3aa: CASSGPPGLAGYEQYF
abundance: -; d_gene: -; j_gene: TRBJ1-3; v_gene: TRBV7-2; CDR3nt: TGTGCCAGCGCACCGTGGGGTTCTGGAAACACCATATATTTT; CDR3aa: CASAPWGSGNTIYF
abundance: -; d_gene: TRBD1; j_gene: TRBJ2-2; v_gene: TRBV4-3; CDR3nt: TGCGCCAGCAGCCAAGATGTGACAGGGACGGGCACCGGGGAGCTGTTTTTT; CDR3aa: CASSQDVTGTGTGELFF
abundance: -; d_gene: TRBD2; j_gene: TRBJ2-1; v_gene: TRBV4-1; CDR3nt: TGCGCCAGCAGTGCCGTAGCGGGGCCCGGGGATGAGCAGTTCTTC; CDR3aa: CASSAVAGPGDEQFF
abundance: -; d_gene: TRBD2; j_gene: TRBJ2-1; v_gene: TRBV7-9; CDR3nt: TGTGCCAGCAGCAACTCGGGGTCGGGGGGTGTAGGGCAGTTCTTC; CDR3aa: CASSNSGSGGVGQFF
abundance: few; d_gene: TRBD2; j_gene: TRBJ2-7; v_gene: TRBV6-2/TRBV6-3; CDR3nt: TGTGCCAGCAGTTACGGGTCAGCTATAGCGGGAGGTTATTCCTACGAGCAGTACTTC; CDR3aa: CASSYGSAIAGGYSYEQYF
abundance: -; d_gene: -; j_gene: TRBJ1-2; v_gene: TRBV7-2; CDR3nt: TGTGCCAGCAGCTTGACTGATAACTATGGCTACACCTTC; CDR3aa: CASSLTDNYGYTF
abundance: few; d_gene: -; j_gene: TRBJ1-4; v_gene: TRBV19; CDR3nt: TGTGCCAGTAGTAATGGGAAAGCAACTAATGAAAAACTGTTTTTT; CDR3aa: CASSNGKATNEKLFF
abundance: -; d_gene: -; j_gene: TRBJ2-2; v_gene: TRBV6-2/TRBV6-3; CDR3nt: TGTGCCAGCAGCAGGGGGACTAGGGGCACCGGGGAGCTGTTTTTT; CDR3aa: CASSRGTRGTGELFF
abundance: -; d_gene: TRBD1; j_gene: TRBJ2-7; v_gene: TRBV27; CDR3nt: TGTGCCAGCAGTTTCGGGACAGGGGAGGTGGTGCAGTACTTC; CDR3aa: CASSFGTGEVVQYF
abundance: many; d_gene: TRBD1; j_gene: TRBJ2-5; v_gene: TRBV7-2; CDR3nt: TGTGCCAGCAGCTCCGGGACAGAGCGAAGCGAGACCCAGTACTTC; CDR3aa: CASSSGTERSETQYF
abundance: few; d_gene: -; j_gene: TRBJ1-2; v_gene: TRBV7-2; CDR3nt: TGTGCCAGCAGCTTAGTATCAGGGTCCAACTATGGCTACACCTTC; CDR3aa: CASSLVSGSNYGYTF
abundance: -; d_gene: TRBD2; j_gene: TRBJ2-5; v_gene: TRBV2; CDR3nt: TGTGCCAGCAGTGAGACTAGCGGGAGGGAGACCCAGTACTTC; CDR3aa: CASSETSGRETQYF
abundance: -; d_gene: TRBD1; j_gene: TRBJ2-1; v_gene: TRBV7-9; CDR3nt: TGTGCCAGCAGCGTAGTTGGACAGGGGTCCGATGAGCAGTTCTTC; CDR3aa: CASSVVGQGSDEQFF
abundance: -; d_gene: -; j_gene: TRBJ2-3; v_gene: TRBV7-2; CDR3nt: TGTGCCAGCAGCTTAGCGCGGGGTAGCTGGAGCACAGATACGCAGTATTTT; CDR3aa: CASSLARGSWSTDTQYF
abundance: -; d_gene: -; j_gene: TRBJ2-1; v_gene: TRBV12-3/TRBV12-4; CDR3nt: TGTGCCAGCAGTTTGTGGCGCCGCCAGAATGAGCAGTTCTTC; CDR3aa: CASSLWRRQNEQFF
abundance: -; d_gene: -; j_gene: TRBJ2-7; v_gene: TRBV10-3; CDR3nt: TGTGCCATCAGTAGGACAGCCGATTACGAGCAGTACTTC; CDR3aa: CAISRTADYEQYF
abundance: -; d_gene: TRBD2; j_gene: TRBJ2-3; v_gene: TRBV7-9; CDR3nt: TGTGCCAGCAGCTTTGGTCGGGGGGGCCCCCCCCATTTT; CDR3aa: CASSFGRGGPPHF
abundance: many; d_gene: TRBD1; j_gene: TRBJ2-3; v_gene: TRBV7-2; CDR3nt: TGTGCCAGCAGCCGGGACAGATTCACAGATACGCAGTATTTT; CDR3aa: CASSRDRFTDTQYF
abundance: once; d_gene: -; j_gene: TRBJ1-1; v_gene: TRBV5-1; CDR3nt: TGCGCCAGCAGCCCTGAACGAAAGAACACTGAAGCTTTCTTT; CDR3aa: CASSPERKNTEAFF